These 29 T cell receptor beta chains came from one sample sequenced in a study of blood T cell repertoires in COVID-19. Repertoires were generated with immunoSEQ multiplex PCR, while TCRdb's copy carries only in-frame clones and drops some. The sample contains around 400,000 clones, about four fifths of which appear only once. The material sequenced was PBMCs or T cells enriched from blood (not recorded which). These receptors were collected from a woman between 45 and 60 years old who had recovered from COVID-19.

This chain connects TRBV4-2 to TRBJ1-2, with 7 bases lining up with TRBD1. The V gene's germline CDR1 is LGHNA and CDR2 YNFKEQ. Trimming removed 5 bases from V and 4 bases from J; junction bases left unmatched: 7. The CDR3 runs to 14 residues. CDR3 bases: TGTGCCAGCAGCACTACGGGACAGTCCTATGGCTACACCTTC. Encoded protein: CASSTTGQSYGYTF.

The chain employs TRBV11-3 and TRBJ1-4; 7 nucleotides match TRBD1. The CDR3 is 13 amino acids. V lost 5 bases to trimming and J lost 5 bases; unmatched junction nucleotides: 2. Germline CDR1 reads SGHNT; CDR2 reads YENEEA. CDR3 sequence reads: CASSLGQNEKLFF. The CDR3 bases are TGTGCCAGCAGCCTGGGACAGAATGAAAAACTGTTTTTT.

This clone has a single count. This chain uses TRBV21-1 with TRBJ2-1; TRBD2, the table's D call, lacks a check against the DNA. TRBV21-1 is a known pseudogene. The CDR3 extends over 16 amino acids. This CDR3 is CASSKGEREASNEQFF. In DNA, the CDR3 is TGTGCCAGCAGCAAAGGGGAGCGGGAGGCAAGCAATGAGCAGTTCTTC.

This chain's CDR3 is CSGAGGEETQYF. The CDR3 DNA sequence: TGCAGCGGAGCGGGAGGGGAAGAGACCCAGTACTTC. The rearrangement uses TRBV29-1 and TRBJ2-5; TRBD2 aligns across 10 bases. The CDR3 length is 12 residues. Germline values: CDR1 SQVTM, CDR2 ANQGSEA. Trimming took 7 bases from V and 3 from J; bases not matched to a gene: 2.

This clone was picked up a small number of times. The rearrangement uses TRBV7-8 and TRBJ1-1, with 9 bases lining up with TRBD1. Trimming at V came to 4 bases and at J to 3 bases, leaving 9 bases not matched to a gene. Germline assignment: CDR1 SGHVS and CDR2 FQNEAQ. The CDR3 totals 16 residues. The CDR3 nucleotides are TGTGCCAGCAGCTCATTACAGGGGGCGGGCGACACTGAAGCTTTCTTT. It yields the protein CASSSLQGAGDTEAFF.

CDR3 sequence reads: CASNFRQLHPIGSVDTEAFF. The CDR3 DNA follows: TGCGCCAGCAACTTTCGACAGCTTCACCCCATCGGGTCGGTTGACACTGAAGCTTTCTTT. The J gene is TRBJ1-1, the V gene TRBV5-1; weak D call: TRBD1 (5 bases). The V gene lost 6 bases and the J gene lost 3 bases, with 33 bases spanning the gap. The CDR3 has 20 residues. Germline CDR1 is SGHRS and CDR2 is YFSETQ. The full variable domain, completed using reference TRBV5-1 and TRBJ1-1, is KAGVTQTPRYLIKTRGQQVTLSCSPISGHRSVSWYQQTPGQGLQFLFEYFSETQRNKGNFPGRFSGRQFSNSRSEMNVSTLELGDSALYLCASNFRQLHPIGSVDTEAFFGQGTRLTVV.

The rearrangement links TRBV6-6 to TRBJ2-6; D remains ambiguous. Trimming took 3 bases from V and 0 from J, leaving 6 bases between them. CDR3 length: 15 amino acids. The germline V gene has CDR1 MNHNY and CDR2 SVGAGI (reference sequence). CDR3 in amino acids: CASSYSVSGANVLTF. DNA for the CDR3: TGTGCCAGCAGTTATTCGGTCTCTGGGGCCAACGTCCTGACTTTC.

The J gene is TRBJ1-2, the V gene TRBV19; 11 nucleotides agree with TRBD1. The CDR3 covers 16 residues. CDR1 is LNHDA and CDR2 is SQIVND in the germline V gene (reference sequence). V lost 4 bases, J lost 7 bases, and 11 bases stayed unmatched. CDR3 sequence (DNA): TGTGCCAGTAGTAAAACCGGGACAGGGGGGGTCGGTGGCTACACCTTC. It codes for CASSKTGTGGVGGYTF.

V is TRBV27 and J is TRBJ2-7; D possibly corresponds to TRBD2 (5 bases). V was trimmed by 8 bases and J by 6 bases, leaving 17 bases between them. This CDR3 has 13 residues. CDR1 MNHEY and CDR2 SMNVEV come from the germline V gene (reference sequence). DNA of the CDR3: TGTGCCAGCGGGAGCCCCACTTGGGGCGAGCAGTACTTC. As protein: CASGSPTWGEQYF.

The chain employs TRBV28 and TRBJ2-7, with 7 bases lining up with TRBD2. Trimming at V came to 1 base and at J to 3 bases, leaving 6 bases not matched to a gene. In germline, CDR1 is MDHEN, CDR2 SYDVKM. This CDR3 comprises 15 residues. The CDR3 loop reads CASSLSGGRVYEQYF. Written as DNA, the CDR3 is TGTGCCAGCAGTTTATCTGGCGGGAGAGTCTACGAGCAGTACTTC.

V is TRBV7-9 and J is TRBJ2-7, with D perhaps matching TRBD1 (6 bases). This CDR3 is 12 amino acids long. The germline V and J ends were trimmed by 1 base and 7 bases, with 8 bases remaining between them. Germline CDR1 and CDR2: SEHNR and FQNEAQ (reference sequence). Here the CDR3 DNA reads TGTGCCAGCAGCTTAGAGAGGGGGGAGCAGTACTTC. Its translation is CASSLERGEQYF. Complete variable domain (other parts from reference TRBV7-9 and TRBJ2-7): DTGVSQNPRHKITKRGQNVTFRCDPISEHNRLYWYRQTLGQGPEFLTYFQNEAQLEKSRLLSDRFSAERPKGSFSTLEIQRTEQGDSAMYLCASSLERGEQYFGPGTRLTVT.

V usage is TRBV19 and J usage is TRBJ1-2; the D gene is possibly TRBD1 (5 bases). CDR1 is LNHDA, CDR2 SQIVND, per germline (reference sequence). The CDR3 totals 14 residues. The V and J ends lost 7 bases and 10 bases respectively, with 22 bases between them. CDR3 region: CASKAGGVVGDYTF. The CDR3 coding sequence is TGTGCCAGTAAGGCTGGAGGGGTTGTTGGGGACTACACCTTC.

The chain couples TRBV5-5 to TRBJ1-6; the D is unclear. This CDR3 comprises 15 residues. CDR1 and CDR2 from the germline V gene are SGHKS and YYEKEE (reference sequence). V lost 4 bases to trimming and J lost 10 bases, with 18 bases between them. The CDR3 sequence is CASSQLAQASSPLHF. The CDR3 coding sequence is TGTGCCAGCAGCCAACTCGCCCAGGCTAGCTCACCCCTCCACTTT.

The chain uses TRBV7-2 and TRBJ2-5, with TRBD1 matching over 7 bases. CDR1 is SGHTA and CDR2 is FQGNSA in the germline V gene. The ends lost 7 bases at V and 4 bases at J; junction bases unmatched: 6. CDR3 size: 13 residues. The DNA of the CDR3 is TGTGCCAGCACCTGGACAGGAAGAGAGACCCAGTACTTC. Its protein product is CASTWTGRETQYF.

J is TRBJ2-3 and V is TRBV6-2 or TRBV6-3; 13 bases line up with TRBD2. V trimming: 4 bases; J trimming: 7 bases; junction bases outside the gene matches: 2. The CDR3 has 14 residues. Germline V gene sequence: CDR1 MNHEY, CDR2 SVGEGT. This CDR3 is CASSLLAGGHTQYF. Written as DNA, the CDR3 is TGTGCCAGCAGTTTACTAGCGGGGGGGCATACGCAGTATTTT.

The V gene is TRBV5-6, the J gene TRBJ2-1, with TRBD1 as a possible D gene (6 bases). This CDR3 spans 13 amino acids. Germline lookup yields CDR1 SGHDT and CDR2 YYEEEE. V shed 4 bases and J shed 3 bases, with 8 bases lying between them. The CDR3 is CASSAGVYNEQFF. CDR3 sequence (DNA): TGTGCCAGCAGCGCAGGGGTCTACAATGAGCAGTTCTTC.

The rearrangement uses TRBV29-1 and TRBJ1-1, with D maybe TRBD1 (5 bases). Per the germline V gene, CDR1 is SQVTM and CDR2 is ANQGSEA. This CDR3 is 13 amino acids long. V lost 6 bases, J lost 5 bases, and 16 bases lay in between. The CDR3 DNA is TGCAGCGTCAGGGCCCAGGGATGGACTGAAGCTTTCTTT. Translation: CSVRAQGWTEAFF.

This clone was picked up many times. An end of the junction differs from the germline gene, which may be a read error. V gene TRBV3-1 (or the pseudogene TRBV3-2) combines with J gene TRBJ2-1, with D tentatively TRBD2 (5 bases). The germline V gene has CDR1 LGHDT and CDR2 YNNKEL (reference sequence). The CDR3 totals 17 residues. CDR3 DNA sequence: TGTGCCAGCAGCGAAGATCCAGCGGCCAGAGGCTACAATGAGCAGTTCTTC. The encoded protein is CASSEDPAARGYNEQFF.

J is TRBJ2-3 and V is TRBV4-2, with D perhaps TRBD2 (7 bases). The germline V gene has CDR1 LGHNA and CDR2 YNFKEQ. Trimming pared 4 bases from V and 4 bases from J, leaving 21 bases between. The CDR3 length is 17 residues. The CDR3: CASSLGGQGGGPDTQYF. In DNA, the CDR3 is TGTGCCAGCAGCCTGGGGGGGCAGGGTGGTGGTCCAGATACGCAGTATTTT.

The CDR3 DNA reads TGTGCCGGACAGAGCCGCTACAGCGGGAACACTGAAGCTTTCTTT. Its protein product is CAGQSRYSGNTEAFF. V gene TRBV30 combines with J gene TRBJ1-1; possibly TRBD1 for D (6 bases). The CDR3 sequence is 15 residues long. Germline CDR1 GTSNPN, CDR2 SVGIG (reference sequence). V was shortened by 8 bases and J by 1 base, with 20 bases between the two germline ends.

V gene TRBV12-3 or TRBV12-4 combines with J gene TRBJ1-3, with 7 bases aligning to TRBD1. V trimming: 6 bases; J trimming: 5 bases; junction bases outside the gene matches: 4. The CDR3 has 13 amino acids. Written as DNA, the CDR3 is TGTGCCAGCAGACAGGGGAGGAGAAACACCATATATTTT. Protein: CASRQGRRNTIYF.

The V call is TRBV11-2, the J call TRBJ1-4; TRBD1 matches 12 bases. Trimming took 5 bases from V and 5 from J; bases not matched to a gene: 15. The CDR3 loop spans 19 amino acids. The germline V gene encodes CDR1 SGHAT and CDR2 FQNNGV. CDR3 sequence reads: CASSLRRGTGGESNEKLFF. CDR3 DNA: TGTGCCAGCAGCCTCCGCCGGGGGACAGGGGGCGAATCCAATGAAAAACTGTTTTTT.

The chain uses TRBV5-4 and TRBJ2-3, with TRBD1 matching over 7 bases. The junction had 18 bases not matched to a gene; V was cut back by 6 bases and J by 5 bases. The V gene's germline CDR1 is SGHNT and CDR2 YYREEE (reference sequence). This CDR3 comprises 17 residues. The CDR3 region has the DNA TGTGCCAGCACTATAAGAACCCGACAGGGTGTGGGAGATACGCAGTATTTT. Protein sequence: CASTIRTRQGVGDTQYF.

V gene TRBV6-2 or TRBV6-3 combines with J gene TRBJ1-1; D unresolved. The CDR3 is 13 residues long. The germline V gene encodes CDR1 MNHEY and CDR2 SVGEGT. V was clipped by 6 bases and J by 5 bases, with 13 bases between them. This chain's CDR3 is CASSGQIKTEAFF. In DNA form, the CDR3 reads TGTGCCAGCAGCGGGCAGATTAAAACTGAAGCTTTCTTT.

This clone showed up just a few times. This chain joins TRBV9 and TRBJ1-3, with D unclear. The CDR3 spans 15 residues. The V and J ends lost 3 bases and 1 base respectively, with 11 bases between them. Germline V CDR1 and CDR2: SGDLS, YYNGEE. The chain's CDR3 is CASSAPAGSGNTIYF. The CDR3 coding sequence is TGTGCCAGCAGCGCCCCTGCCGGGTCTGGAAACACCATATATTTT.

CDR3 region: CASSNGQGIIYEQYF. In nucleotides, the CDR3 is TGTGCCAGCAGCAACGGACAGGGGATCATTTACGAGCAGTACTTC. The chain employs TRBV5-4 and TRBJ2-7; 9 bases line up with TRBD1. Trimming took 4 bases from V and 4 from J; bases not matched to a gene: 9. This CDR3 spans 15 amino acids. Germline V gene data show CDR1 as SGHNT and CDR2 as YYREEE (reference sequence).

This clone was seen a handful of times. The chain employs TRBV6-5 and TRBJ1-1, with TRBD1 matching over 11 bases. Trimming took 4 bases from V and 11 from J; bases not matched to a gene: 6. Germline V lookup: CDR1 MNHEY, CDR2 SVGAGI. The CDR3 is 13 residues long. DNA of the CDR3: TGTGCCAGCAGTTTAAGTGGGACAGGGGGGGCTTTCTTT. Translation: CASSLSGTGGAFF.

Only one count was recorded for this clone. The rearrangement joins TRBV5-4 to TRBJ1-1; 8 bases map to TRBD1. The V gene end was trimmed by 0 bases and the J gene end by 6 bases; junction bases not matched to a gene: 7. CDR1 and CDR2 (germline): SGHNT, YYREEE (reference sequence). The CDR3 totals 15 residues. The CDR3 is CASSLDSDRVSEAFF. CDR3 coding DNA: TGTGCCAGCAGCTTGGATTCGGACAGGGTCTCTGAAGCTTTCTTT.

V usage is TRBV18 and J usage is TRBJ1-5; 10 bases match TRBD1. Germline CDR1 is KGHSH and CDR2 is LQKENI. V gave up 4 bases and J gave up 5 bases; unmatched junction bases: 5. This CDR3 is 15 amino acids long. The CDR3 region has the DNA TGTGCCAGCTCACGGGGGACAGGGGCTCATCAGCCCCAGCATTTT. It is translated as CASSRGTGAHQPQHF.